These 29 T cell receptor beta chains were all obtained from the same sample, sequenced in a study of OX40 agonist ivuxolimab in advanced cancers. Libraries were prepared by immunoSEQ multiplex PCR; TCRdb keeps only in-frame clonotypes and omits some of them. Here the sample spans some 77,000 clones, 85% to 90% being singletons. This specimen was CD4+ or CD8+ T cells sorted from blood, taken in a trial of the OX40 agonist ivuxolimab. Receptor source: an adult with an advanced solid tumor such as melanoma, head and neck, liver or kidney cancer.

The chain employs TRBV10-3 and TRBJ2-1; the D gene is possibly TRBD1 (6 bases). The germline V gene encodes CDR1 ENHRY and CDR2 SYGVKD. This CDR3 has 14 amino acids. V was cut by 7 bases and J by 10 bases, with 20 bases left in between. CDR3 amino acids: CAITEDSLGREQFF. DNA for the CDR3: TGTGCCATCACCGAGGACAGCCTCGGTAGGGAGCAGTTCTTC.

The V call is TRBV10-3, the J call TRBJ2-1; 8 bases are shared with TRBD1. CDR3 length: 14 amino acids. The germline V gene has CDR1 ENHRY and CDR2 SYGVKD. The junction had 8 bases not matched to a gene; V was cut back by 6 bases and J by 7 bases. As DNA, the CDR3 is TGTGCCATCAGGTGGGGGCAGGGGGCAAATGAGCAGTTCTTC. It translates to CAIRWGQGANEQFF.

This chain connects TRBV28 to TRBJ2-2; 7 bases agree with TRBD2. The junction had 6 bases not matched to a gene; V was cut back by 6 bases and J by 2 bases. There are 15 residues in the CDR3. From germline, CDR1 is MDHEN and CDR2 SYDVKM. The CDR3 region is CASSPWEGNTGELFF. For the CDR3, the DNA is TGTGCCAGCAGCCCCTGGGAGGGAAACACCGGGGAGCTGTTTTTT.

The chain joins TRBV6-1 to TRBJ2-5; D ambiguous. The CDR3 is made up of 14 amino acids. CDR1 and CDR2 from the germline V gene are MNHNS and SASEGT. V lost 3 bases and J lost 7, with 15 bases in between. For the CDR3, the DNA is TGTGCCAGCAGTGACGACTGGTCCAAGGGGACCCAGTACTTC. Translation gives CASSDDWSKGTQYF.

V gene TRBV7-2 combines with J gene TRBJ2-7; 10 nucleotides match TRBD2. The V segment lost 6 bases and the J segment 3 bases; nucleotides outside the gene matches: 5. The CDR3 contains 14 residues. The germline CDR1 and CDR2 sequences are SGHTA and FQGNSA. The DNA for the CDR3 is TGTGCCAGCAGTAAGCGGGAGGGCCTCTACGAGCAGTACTTC. It yields the protein CASSKREGLYEQYF. The full variable domain, completed using reference TRBV7-2 and TRBJ2-7, is GAGVSQSPSNKVTEKGKDVELRCDPISGHTALYWYRQSLGQGLEFLIYFQGNSAPDKSGLPSDRFSAERTGGSVSTLTIQRTQQEDSAVYLCASSKREGLYEQYFGPGTRLTVT.

This clone was seen once. The rearrangement uses TRBV28 and TRBJ1-2, with 7 positions matching TRBD1. In germline, CDR1 is MDHEN, CDR2 SYDVKM. Trimming at V came to 3 bases and at J to 7 bases, leaving 5 bases not matched to a gene. The CDR3 extends over 13 amino acids. CDR3 protein: CASSLGQLPGYTF. CDR3 nucleotides: TGTGCCAGCAGTTTGGGACAGCTGCCTGGCTACACCTTC.

In nucleotides, the CDR3 is TGTGCCAGCAGCCAAGTTATCGGGGGGCCGAACACTGAAGCTTTCTTT. Translated, it gives CASSQVIGGPNTEAFF. The V call is TRBV14, the J call TRBJ1-1; perhaps TRBD1 as D (6 bases). Per germline, CDR1 SGHDN and CDR2 FVKESK. The CDR3 runs to 16 residues. Trimming stripped 1 base from V and 1 base from J, with 13 bases between.

The rearrangement uses TRBV19 and TRBJ1-3; maybe TRBD1 (5 bases). CDR1 and CDR2 (germline): LNHDA, SQIVND (reference sequence). This CDR3 has 16 amino acids. V gave up 5 bases and J gave up 0 bases, with 14 bases separating them. Here the CDR3 DNA reads TGTGCCAGTAGTGTCCCGGGACTCCTCTCTGGAAACACCATATATTTT. Amino acid sequence: CASSVPGLLSGNTIYF.

The chain carries TRBV18 and TRBJ2-2; D gene uncertain. The CDR3 sequence is 15 residues long. CDR1 is KGHSH, CDR2 LQKENI, per germline. Deletions cut 7 bases from V and 1 base from J, with 13 bases between. The CDR3 DNA reads as TGTGCCAGCTTGTTCGGTTCAGGGAACACCGGGGAGCTGTTTTTT. This codes for CASLFGSGNTGELFF.

J is TRBJ2-5 and V is TRBV29-1; TRBD1 agrees at 7 bases. CDR1 is SQVTM, CDR2 ANQGSEA, per germline. With 4 bases clipped from V and 4 bases from J, the junction kept 3 bases outside the gene matches. The CDR3 is made up of 12 amino acids. In DNA form, the CDR3 reads TGCAGCGTTGGACCAGGGGGAGAGACCCAGTACTTC. Translation gives CSVGPGGETQYF.

In its sample, this clone was seen a few times. The gene calls are TRBV5-1 and TRBJ2-1, with D perhaps TRBD1 or TRBD2 (7 bases each). The CDR3 is made up of 14 amino acids. CDR1 SGHRS and CDR2 YFSETQ come from the germline V gene. Trimming removed 4 bases from V and 4 bases from J, with 12 bases in between. CDR3 DNA sequence: TGCGCCAGCAGCGGGGGGGACAGTTACAATGAGCAGTTCTTC. As protein: CASSGGDSYNEQFF.

The chain joins TRBV27 to TRBJ1-2; TRBD1 might be the D (5 bases). Deletions cut 5 bases from V and 4 bases from J, with 8 bases between. The V gene's germline CDR1 is MNHEY and CDR2 SMNVEV (reference sequence). This CDR3 is 12 amino acids long. CDR3 sequence reads: CASSPDSYGYTF. The CDR3 bases are TGTGCCAGCAGTCCTGACAGCTATGGCTACACCTTC.

The rearrangement links TRBV2 to TRBJ1-5, with D maybe TRBD1 (6 bases). V lost 3 bases and J 6 bases, leaving 12 bases between the germline ends. Germline V gene lookup returns CDR1 SNHLY and CDR2 FYNNEI. This CDR3 has 14 residues. CDR3 sequence: CASSEGAGVQPQHF. The CDR3 region has the DNA TGTGCCAGCAGTGAGGGGGCTGGGGTTCAGCCCCAGCATTTT.

V is TRBV5-1 and J is TRBJ2-2; D uncertain. Trimming left V 4 bases short and J 5 bases short, with 9 bases between. CDR1 is SGHRS and CDR2 is YFSETQ in the germline V gene. This CDR3 comprises 13 residues. CDR3 loop: CASSQSQTGELFF. The CDR3 DNA sequence: TGCGCCAGCAGCCAGTCACAAACCGGGGAGCTGTTTTTT.

The CDR3 sequence is CASRDPQGEQYF. The CDR3 region has the DNA TGTGCCAGCAGAGACCCGCAAGGCGAGCAGTACTTC. The rearrangement joins TRBV6-5 to TRBJ2-7; no clear D. Looked up from germline, CDR1 is MNHEY and CDR2 is SVGAGI. V lost 6 bases to trimming and J lost 6 bases, with 12 bases between them. The CDR3 extends over 12 amino acids.

The genes are TRBV2 and TRBJ1-3; 8 bases are a match to TRBD1. The germline CDR1 and CDR2 sequences are SNHLY and FYNNEI. V gave up 6 bases and J gave up 7 bases; unmatched junction bases: 8. The CDR3 extends over 14 amino acids. The CDR3 region has the DNA TGTGCCAGCAGGCCAGGGGGCCTTTCGAACACCATATATTTT. This sequence encodes CASRPGGLSNTIYF.

Only one count was recorded for this clone. The chain links TRBV12-1 to TRBJ1-3; no DNA check was done on the table's D call, TRBD1. TRBV12-1 represents a pseudogene. The CDR3 is 19 amino acids. The CDR3 spells CASSFEGVGRVLAGNTIYF. The CDR3 bases are TGTGCCAGCAGCTTTGAAGGCGTGGGCAGGGTCTTGGCTGGAAACACCATATATTTT.

J is TRBJ2-1 and V is TRBV9, with D hard to call. Trimming shortened V by 2 bases and J by 5 bases, and 2 bases separated the two germline ends. Germline CDR1 is SGDLS and CDR2 is YYNGEE. This CDR3 has 11 residues. The CDR3 DNA reads as TGTGCCAGCAGCGTTGACAATGAGCAGTTCTTC. Residues: CASSVDNEQFF. Full variable domain (rest looked up from reference TRBV9 and TRBJ2-1): DSGVTQTPKHLITATGQRVTLRCSPRSGDLSVYWYQQSLDQGLQFLIQYYNGEERAKGNILERFSAQQFPDLHSELNLSSLELGDSALYFCASSVDNEQFFGPGTRLTVL.

Regarding this clone: Other DNA sequences within the sample encode an identical CDR3. The chain recombines TRBV29-1 with TRBJ2-1, with 9 bases lining up with TRBD2. The CDR3 runs to 13 residues. Germline V gene lookup returns CDR1 SQVTM and CDR2 ANQGSEA. After removal of 8 bases from V and 8 bases from J, the junction contained 10 bases not matched to a gene. The CDR3 loop is CSSGLAGGHEQFF. The CDR3 DNA sequence: TGCAGCTCGGGACTGGCGGGAGGGCATGAGCAGTTCTTC.

Points on this clone: Other DNA sequences in the same sample also yield this CDR3. The gene calls are TRBV5-1 and TRBJ1-1; D gene ambiguous. V was cut by 0 bases and J by 1 base, with 4 bases left in between. This CDR3 has 13 residues. Looked up from germline, CDR1 is SGHRS and CDR2 is YFSETQ. The CDR3 DNA reads TGCGCCAGCAGCTTGGACAGGAACACTGAAGCTTTCTTT. Its translation is CASSLDRNTEAFF.

This sequence joins TRBV7-2 and TRBJ1-2, with D tentatively TRBD1 (6 bases). V was trimmed by 6 bases and J by 8 bases, leaving 22 bases between them. Germline loops: CDR1 SGHTA, CDR2 FQGNSA. The CDR3 consists of 15 residues. CDR3 residues: CASRSRGGAGGGYTF. The CDR3 DNA reads as TGTGCCAGCAGGAGCCGGGGGGGGGCTGGTGGCGGCTACACCTTC. Supplemented by reference TRBV7-2 and TRBJ1-2, the full variable domain reads GAGVSQSPSNKVTEKGKDVELRCDPISGHTALYWYRQSLGQGLEFLIYFQGNSAPDKSGLPSDRFSAERTGGSVSTLTIQRTQQEDSAVYLCASRSRGGAGGGYTFGSGTRLTVV.

This chain links TRBV5-1 with TRBJ1-5; D is ambiguous. This CDR3 is 13 amino acids long. CDR1 is SGHRS and CDR2 is YFSETQ in the germline V gene. V lost 0 bases, J lost 4 bases, and 5 bases lay in between. Here the CDR3 DNA reads TGCGCCAGCAGCTTGGACGGGAATCAGCCCCAGCATTTT. Translating it yields CASSLDGNQPQHF.

V is TRBV5-6 and J is TRBJ2-5; 15 positions match TRBD2. CDR1 is SGHDT and CDR2 is YYEEEE in the germline V gene. Losses at the gene ends were 4 bases for V and 1 base for J; bases not matched to a gene: 8. CDR3 length: 18 residues. CDR3 residues: CASSLWTSGRGFQETQYF. The CDR3 DNA sequence: TGTGCCAGCAGCCTATGGACTAGCGGGAGGGGTTTCCAAGAGACCCAGTACTTC.

The CDR3 loop is CASSYSTLQETQYF. In DNA, the CDR3 is TGTGCCAGCAGTTACTCGACTCTCCAAGAGACCCAGTACTTC. The V and J genes are TRBV6-5 and TRBJ2-5; unclear D gene. Trimming left V 0 bases short and J 1 base short, with 6 bases between. Germline values: CDR1 MNHEY, CDR2 SVGAGI. CDR3 length: 14 amino acids.

The gene calls are TRBV10-3 and TRBJ1-4; unclear D gene. The CDR3 spans 15 residues. Germline V lookup: CDR1 ENHRY, CDR2 SYGVKD. V gave up 0 bases and J gave up 1 base, with 6 bases separating them. The CDR3 coding sequence is TGTGCCATCAGTGAGTCCTTGGGAACTAATGAAAAACTGTTTTTT. Translating gives CAISESLGTNEKLFF.

V usage is TRBV7-8 and J usage is TRBJ1-5, with D unclear. Germline V gives CDR1 SGHVS, CDR2 FQNEAQ. Between the trimmed V and J ends, which lost 2 bases and 6 bases, there was a span of 14 bases. The length of the CDR3 is 15 residues. The CDR3 nucleotides read TGTGCCAGCAGCTTAAGTCACGGGGTTGTTCAGCCCCAGCATTTT. This encodes CASSLSHGVVQPQHF.

This rearrangement joins TRBV28 to TRBJ1-1; D is possibly TRBD1 (5 bases). The CDR3 extends over 14 amino acids. In germline, CDR1 is MDHEN, CDR2 SYDVKM. Trimming left V 6 bases short and J 3 bases short, with 14 bases between. CDR3 nucleotide sequence: TGTGCCAGCAGGAATTACAGGAGGGACACTGAAGCTTTCTTT. Translated: CASRNYRRDTEAFF. Drawing the rest from reference TRBV28 and TRBJ1-1, the complete variable domain is DVKVTQSSRYLVKRTGEKVFLECVQDMDHENMFWYRQDPGLGLRLIYFSYDVKMKEKGDIPEGYSVSREKKERFSLILESASTNQTSMYLCASRNYRRDTEAFFGQGTRLTVV.

The chain has TRBV7-2 and TRBJ2-7; 8 bases align to TRBD1. Germline trimming cut 6 bases from V and 2 bases from J; bases unmatched to any gene: 6. Germline V CDR1 and CDR2: SGHTA, FQGNSA. The CDR3 has 14 amino acids. The CDR3 DNA follows: TGTGCCAGCAGTTTGGACAGGGTACCCTACGAGCAGTACTTC. Its protein is CASSLDRVPYEQYF.

V and J are TRBV15 and TRBJ2-2; D unresolved. Per germline, CDR1 LNHNV and CDR2 YYDKDF (reference sequence). Trimming removed 3 bases at V and 4 bases at J, with 9 bases between. This CDR3 comprises 14 residues. The CDR3 DNA reads as TGTGCCACCAGCAGTATCGGCAGCACCGGGGAGCTGTTTTTT. It codes for CATSSIGSTGELFF.